Detailed here is one T cell receptor beta chain. The target antigen is unknown. Quantitative 5'-RACE was performed with molecular barcodes, and it yielded the TCR beta libraries. TCRdb itself ran the 5' RACE reads through MiXCR, one entry per CDR3 protein. The profile shows about 130,000 distinct CDR3 sequences, around 7.9% of them singletons. Losses at the gene ends were 6 bases for V and 3 bases for J; bases not matched to a gene: 14. Germline-derived CDR1 and CDR2 are SQVTM and ANQGSEA. The CDR3 extends over 17 amino acids. These data are taken from a study of CD8 T cells in ankylosing spondylitis. General observations from the study: Reported data indicate significant enrichment of disease-linked clones within matched ankylosing spondylitis synovial fluid.

The TCR was taken from a female donor with ankylosing spondylitis or in good health (not recorded which). The sample comprised blood, either unsorted or a sorted T cell fraction (not recorded which). V gene TRBV29-1 combines with J gene TRBJ2-1; 10 bases agree with TRBD2. The CDR3 bases are TGCAGCGTCCCCGGGACTAGCGTTACCCACCGCTACAATGAGCAGTTCTTC. This encodes CSVPGTSVTHRYNEQFF.